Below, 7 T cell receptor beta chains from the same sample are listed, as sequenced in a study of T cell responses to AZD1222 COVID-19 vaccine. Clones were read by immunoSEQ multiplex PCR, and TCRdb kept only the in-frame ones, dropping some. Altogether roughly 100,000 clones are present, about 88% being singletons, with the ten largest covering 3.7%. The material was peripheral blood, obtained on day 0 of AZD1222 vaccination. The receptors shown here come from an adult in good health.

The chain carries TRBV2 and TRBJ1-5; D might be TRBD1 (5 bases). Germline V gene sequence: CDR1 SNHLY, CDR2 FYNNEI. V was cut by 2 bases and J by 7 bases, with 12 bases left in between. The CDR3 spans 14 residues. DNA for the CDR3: TGTGCCAGCAGTGAAATAACAGGCGAACAGCCCCAGCATTTT. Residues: CASSEITGEQPQHF.

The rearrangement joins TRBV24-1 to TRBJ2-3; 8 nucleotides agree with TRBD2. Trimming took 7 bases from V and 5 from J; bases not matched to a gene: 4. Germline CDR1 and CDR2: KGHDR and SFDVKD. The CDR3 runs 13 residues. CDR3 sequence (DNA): TGTGCCACCAGCGGGGGGGCCATAGATACGCAGTATTTT. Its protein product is CATSGGAIDTQYF.

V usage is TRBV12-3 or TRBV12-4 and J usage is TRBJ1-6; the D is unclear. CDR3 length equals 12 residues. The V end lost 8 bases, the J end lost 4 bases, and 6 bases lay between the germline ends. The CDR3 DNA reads TGTGCCAGCGGGCGTTATAATTCACCCCTCCACTTT. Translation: CASGRYNSPLHF.

CDR3 in amino acids: CASSVAGSLEQFF. In nucleotides, the CDR3 is TGTGCCAGCAGCGTAGCGGGGAGTCTTGAGCAGTTCTTC. This sequence joins TRBV9 and TRBJ2-1; D is perhaps TRBD2 (5 bases). The V gene's germline CDR1 is SGDLS and CDR2 YYNGEE. V lost 0 bases and J lost 9, with 10 bases in between. There are 13 residues in the CDR3.

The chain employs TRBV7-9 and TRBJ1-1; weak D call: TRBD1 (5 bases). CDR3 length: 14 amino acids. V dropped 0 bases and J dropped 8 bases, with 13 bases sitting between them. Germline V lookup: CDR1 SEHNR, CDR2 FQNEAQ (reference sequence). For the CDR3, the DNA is TGTGCCAGCAGCTTAGCGTTAACGGGGCGAGAAGCTTTCTTT. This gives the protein CASSLALTGREAFF.

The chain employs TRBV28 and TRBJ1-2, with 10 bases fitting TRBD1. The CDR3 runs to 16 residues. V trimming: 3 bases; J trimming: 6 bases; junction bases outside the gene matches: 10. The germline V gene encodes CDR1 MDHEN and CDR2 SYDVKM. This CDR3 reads CASSFSLRDRGDGYTF. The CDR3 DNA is TGTGCCAGCAGTTTTTCCCTCCGGGACAGGGGAGATGGCTACACCTTC.

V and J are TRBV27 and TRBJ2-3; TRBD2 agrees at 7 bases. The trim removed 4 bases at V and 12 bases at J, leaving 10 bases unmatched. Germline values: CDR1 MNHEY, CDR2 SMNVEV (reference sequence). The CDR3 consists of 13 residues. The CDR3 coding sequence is TGTGCCAGCAGTTACCCAGCACCGGGACTACAGTATTTT. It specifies CASSYPAPGLQYF.